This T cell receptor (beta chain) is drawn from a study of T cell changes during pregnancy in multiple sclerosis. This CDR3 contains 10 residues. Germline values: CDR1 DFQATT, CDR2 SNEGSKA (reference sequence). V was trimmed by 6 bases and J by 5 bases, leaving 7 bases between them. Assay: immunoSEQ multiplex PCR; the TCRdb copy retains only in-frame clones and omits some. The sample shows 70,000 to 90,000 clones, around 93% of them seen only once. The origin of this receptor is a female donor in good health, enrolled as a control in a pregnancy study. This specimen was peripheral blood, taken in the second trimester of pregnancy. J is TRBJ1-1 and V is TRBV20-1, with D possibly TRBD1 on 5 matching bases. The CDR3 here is CSAGGTEAFF. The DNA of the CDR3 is TGCAGTGCCGGGGGGACTGAAGCTTTCTTT.